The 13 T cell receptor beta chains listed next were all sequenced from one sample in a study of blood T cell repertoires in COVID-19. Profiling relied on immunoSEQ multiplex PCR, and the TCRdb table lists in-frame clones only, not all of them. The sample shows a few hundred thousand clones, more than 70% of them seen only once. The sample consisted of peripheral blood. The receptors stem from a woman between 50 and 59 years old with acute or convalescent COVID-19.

DNA of the CDR3: TGTGCCAGCAGCCATAGTGGGACAGGGGGCTACGAGCAGTACTTC. Protein sequence: CASSHSGTGGYEQYF. The rearrangement links TRBV3-1 (or the pseudogene TRBV3-2) to TRBJ2-7, with 11 bases lining up with TRBD1. Per germline, CDR1 LGHDT and CDR2 YNNKEL (reference sequence). The CDR3 runs to 15 residues. The trim removed 3 bases at V and 3 bases at J, leaving 4 bases unmatched.

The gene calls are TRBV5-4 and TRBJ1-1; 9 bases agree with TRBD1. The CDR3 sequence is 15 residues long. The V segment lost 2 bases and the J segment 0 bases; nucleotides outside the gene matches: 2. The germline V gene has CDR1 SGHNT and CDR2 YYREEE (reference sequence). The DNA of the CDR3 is TGTGCCAGCAGCTTAACAGGGGGCGTGAACACTGAAGCTTTCTTT. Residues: CASSLTGGVNTEAFF.

The CDR3 region has the DNA TGTGCCAGTAGTATTCGACAGAATCAGCCCCAGCATTTT. Protein: CASSIRQNQPQHF. The chain joins TRBV19 to TRBJ1-5; D is possibly TRBD1 (5 bases). CDR1 LNHDA and CDR2 SQIVND come from the germline V gene (reference sequence). The V end lost 3 bases, the J end lost 4 bases, and 7 bases lay between the germline ends. The CDR3 is 13 residues long.

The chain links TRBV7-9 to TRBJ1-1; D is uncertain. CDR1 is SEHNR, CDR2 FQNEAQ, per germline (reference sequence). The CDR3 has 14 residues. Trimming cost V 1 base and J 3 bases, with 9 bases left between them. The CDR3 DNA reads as TGTGCCAGCAGCTTAGTATCACAACACACTGAAGCTTTCTTT. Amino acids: CASSLVSQHTEAFF.

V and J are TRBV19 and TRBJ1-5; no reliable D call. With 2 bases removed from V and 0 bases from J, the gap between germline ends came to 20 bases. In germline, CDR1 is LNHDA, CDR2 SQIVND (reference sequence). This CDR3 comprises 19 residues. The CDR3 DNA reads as TGTGCCAGTAGTATAAAAGGAGCGCAGAGAAGTAGTAGCAATCAGCCCCAGCATTTT. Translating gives CASSIKGAQRSSSNQPQHF.

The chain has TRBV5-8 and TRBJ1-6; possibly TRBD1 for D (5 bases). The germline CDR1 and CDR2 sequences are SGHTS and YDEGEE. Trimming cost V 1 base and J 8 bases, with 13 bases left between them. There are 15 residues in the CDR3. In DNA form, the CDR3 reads TGTGCCAGCAGCTTGTCGTCAGGGTTGTATTCACCCCTCCACTTT. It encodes CASSLSSGLYSPLHF. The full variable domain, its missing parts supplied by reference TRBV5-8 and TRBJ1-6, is EAGVTQSPTHLIKTRGQQATLRCSPISGHTSVYWYQQALGLGLQFLLWYDEGEERNRGNFPPRFSGRQFPNYSSELNVNALELEDSALYLCASSLSSGLYSPLHFGNGTRLTVT.

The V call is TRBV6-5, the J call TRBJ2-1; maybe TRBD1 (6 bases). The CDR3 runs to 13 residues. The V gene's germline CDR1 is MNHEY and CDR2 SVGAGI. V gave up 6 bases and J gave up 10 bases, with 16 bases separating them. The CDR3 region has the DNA TGTGCCAGCAGCTCGACAGGCCTGGGGGAGCAGTTCTTC. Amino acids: CASSSTGLGEQFF.

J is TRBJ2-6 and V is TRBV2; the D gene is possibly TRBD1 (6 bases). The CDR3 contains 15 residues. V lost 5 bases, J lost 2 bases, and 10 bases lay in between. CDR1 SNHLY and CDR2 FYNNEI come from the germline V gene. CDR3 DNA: TGTGCCAGCAGTAAAACAGGGACTGGGGCCAACGTCCTGACTTTC. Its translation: CASSKTGTGANVLTF.

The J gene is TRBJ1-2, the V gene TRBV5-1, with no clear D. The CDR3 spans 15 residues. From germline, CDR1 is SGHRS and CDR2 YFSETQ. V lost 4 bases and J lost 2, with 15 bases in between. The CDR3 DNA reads TGCGCCAGCAGCCCTCTCGAGGCTTGGAACTATGGCTACACCTTC. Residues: CASSPLEAWNYGYTF.

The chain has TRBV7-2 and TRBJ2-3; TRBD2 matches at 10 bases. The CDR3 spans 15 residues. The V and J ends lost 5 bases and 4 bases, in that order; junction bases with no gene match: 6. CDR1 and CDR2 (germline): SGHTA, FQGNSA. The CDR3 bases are TGTGCCAGCAGCCTAGAGCGGGGGGGATCAGATACGCAGTATTTT. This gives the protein CASSLERGGSDTQYF.

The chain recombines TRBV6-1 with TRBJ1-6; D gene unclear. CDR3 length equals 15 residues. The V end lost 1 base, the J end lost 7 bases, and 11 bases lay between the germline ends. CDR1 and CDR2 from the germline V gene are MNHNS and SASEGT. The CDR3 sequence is CASSEGLATNSPLHF. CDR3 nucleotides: TGTGCCAGCAGTGAAGGTTTAGCGACCAATTCACCCCTCCACTTT.

The CDR3 bases are TGTGCCAGCAGACCCCCGACAGGGGGGACTGGAAACACCATATATTTT. Its translation is CASRPPTGGTGNTIYF. The V and J genes are TRBV6-6 and TRBJ1-3; 9 bases fit TRBD1. The V gene's germline CDR1 is MNHNY and CDR2 SVGAGI (reference sequence). The CDR3 sequence is 16 residues long. V shed 6 bases, J shed 2 bases, and the junction held 8 bases outside the gene matches.

Here the CDR3 DNA reads TGTGCCAGCAGCTTAGATAGCACGAGCACCGGGGAGCTGTTTTTT. Amino acid sequence: CASSLDSTSTGELFF. The gene calls are TRBV11-3 and TRBJ2-2; D not certain. The germline V gene encodes CDR1 SGHNT and CDR2 YENEEA. Deletions cut 0 bases from V and 4 bases from J, with 9 bases between. CDR3 length equals 15 residues.